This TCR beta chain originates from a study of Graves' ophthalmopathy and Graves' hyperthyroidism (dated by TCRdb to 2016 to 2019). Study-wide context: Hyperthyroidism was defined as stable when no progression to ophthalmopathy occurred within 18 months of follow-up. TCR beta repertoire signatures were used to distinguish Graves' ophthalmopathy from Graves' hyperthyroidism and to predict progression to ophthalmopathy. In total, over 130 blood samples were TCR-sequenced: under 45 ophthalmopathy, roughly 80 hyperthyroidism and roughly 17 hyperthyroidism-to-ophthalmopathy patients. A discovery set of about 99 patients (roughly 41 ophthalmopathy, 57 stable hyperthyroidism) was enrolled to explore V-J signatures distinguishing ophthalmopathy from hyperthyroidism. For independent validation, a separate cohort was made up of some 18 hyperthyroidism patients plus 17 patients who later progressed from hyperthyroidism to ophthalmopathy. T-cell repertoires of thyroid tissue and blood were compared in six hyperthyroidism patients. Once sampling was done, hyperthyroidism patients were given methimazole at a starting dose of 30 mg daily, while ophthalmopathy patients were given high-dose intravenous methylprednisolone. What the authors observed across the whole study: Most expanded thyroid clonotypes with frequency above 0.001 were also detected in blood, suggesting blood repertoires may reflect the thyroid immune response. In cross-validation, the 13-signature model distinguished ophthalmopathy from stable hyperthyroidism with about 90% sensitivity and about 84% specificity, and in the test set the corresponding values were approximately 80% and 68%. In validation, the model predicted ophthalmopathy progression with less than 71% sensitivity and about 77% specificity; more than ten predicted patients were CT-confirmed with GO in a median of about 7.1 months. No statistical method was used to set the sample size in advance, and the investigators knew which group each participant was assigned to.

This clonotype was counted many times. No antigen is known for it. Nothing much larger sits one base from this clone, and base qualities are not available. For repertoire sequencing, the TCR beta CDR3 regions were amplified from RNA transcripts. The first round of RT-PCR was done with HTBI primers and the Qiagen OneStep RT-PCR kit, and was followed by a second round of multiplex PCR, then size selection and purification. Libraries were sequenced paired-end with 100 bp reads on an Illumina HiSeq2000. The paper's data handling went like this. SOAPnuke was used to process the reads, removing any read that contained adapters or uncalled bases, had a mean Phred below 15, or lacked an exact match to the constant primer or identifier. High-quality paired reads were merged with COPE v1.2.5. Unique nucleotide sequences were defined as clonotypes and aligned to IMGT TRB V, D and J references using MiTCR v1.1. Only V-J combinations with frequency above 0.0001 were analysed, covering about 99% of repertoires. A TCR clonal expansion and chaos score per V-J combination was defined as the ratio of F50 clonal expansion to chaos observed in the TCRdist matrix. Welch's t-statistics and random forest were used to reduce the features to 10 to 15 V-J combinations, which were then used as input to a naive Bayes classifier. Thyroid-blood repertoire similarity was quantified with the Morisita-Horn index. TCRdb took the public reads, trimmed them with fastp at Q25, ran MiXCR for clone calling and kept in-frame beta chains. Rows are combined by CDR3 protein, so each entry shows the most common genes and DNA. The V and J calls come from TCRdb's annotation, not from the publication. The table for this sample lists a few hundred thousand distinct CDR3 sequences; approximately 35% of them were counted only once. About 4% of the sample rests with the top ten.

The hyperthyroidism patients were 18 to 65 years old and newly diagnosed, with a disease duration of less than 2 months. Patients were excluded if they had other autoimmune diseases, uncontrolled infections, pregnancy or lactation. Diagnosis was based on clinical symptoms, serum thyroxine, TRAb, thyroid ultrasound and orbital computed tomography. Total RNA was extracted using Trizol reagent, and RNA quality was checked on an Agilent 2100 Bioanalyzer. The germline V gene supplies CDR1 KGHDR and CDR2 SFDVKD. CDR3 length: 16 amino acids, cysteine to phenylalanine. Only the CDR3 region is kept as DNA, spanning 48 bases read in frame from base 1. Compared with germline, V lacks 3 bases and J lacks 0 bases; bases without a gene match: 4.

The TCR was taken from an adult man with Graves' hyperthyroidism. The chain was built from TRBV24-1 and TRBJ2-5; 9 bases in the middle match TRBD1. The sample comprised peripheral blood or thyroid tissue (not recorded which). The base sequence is TGTGCCACCAGTGATGACAGGGGGACTAACCAAGAGACCCAGTACTTC. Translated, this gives CATSDDRGTNQETQYF.